These 23 T cell receptor beta chains were sequenced from one sample in a study of PD-1 blockade in classical Hodgkin lymphoma. With no exception, relapse followed autologous stem cell transplantation in all patients, and brentuximab vedotin exposure varied. Magnetic negative selection purified CD4+ T cells from thawed PBMCs. The method was immunoSEQ multiplex PCR; TCRdb's version includes in-frame clones alone and lacks a portion of them. This table has 7,500 to 8,000 clones, around 86% appearing once. Sequenced material: CD4+ T cells from blood, taken at baseline. The receptors come from a human donor with classical Hodgkin lymphoma.

This rearrangement joins TRBV18 to TRBJ2-7; D is perhaps TRBD1 (6 bases). Germline-derived CDR1 and CDR2 are KGHSH and LQKENI. The CDR3 contains 13 residues. Between the trimmed V and J ends, which lost 5 bases and 2 bases, there was a span of 10 bases. CDR3: CASSRQETYEQYF. CDR3 nucleotide sequence: TGTGCCAGCTCAAGACAGGAGACCTACGAGCAGTACTTC.

The rearrangement links TRBV2 to TRBJ2-2, with D unresolved. The germline gives CDR1 SNHLY, CDR2 FYNNEI. The CDR3 is made up of 13 amino acids. Trimming cost V 6 bases and J 5 bases, with 10 bases left between them. CDR3 nucleotide sequence: TGTGCCAGCAGACACTTCGATACCGGGGAGCTGTTTTTT. Protein sequence: CASRHFDTGELFF.

On this clone itself: An end of the junction does not agree with germline; a read error may underlie this. Other DNA sequences in the sample encode the same CDR3. V usage is TRBV5-1 and J usage is TRBJ1-1; D may be TRBD1 (5 bases). Germline V gene data show CDR1 as SGHRS and CDR2 as YFSETQ. The CDR3 loop spans 13 amino acids. The CDR3 here is CASSSQGNTEAFF. The CDR3 DNA sequence: TGCGCCAGCAGTTCGCAGGGAAACACTGAAGCCTTCTTT.

This chain uses TRBV28 with TRBJ1-6; TRBD1 is a possible D gene (6 bases). Germline-derived CDR1 and CDR2 are MDHEN and SYDVKM. CDR3 size: 13 residues. V was shortened by 5 bases and J by 11 bases, with 13 bases between the two germline ends. DNA of the CDR3: TGTGCCAGCAGTGGAACAGGGCCGGCACCCCTCCACTTT. Translating gives CASSGTGPAPLHF.

This chain joins TRBV10-3 and TRBJ2-1; 7 nucleotides line up with TRBD1. V lost 2 bases and J lost 7; bases outside the gene matches: 8. Germline CDR1 and CDR2: ENHRY and SYGVKD. The CDR3 length is 15 residues. In DNA, the CDR3 is TGTGCCATCAGTGAGACCGGGACAGTGACTAATGAGCAGTTCTTC. Encoded protein: CAISETGTVTNEQFF.

The CDR3 sequence: CASTGTGNYGYTF. As DNA, the CDR3 is TGCGCCAGCACCGGGACAGGGAACTATGGCTACACCTTC. This chain uses TRBV5-1 with TRBJ1-2; TRBD1 aligns across 9 bases. With V trimmed by 6 bases and J by 2 bases, 2 bases remained unmatched. The CDR3 is 13 amino acids. From germline, CDR1 is SGHRS and CDR2 YFSETQ.

The V and J genes are TRBV15 and TRBJ2-7; D possibly corresponds to TRBD1 (5 bases). Per the germline V gene, CDR1 is LNHNV and CDR2 is YYDKDF (reference sequence). The V gene lost 2 bases and the J gene lost 5 bases, with 16 bases spanning the gap. The CDR3 is 15 amino acids. The CDR3 DNA reads TGTGCCACCAGCAGACCCCGGCAGGGCATCCACGAGCAGTACTTC. It translates to CATSRPRQGIHEQYF.

This chain uses TRBV6-5 with TRBJ2-2; unclear D gene. The CDR3 loop spans 15 amino acids. The V end was cut by 2 bases, the J end by 1 base, with 8 bases between. CDR1 MNHEY and CDR2 SVGAGI come from the germline V gene. CDR3 coding DNA: TGTGCCAGCAGTTACAGGGCAGGGAACACCGGGGAGCTGTTTTTT. Translated, it gives CASSYRAGNTGELFF.

The V gene is TRBV7-3, the J gene TRBJ1-1, with D possibly matching TRBD1 (6 bases). Germline loops: CDR1 SGHTA, CDR2 FQGTGA. This CDR3 region has 14 residues. The V end lost 6 bases, the J end lost 5 bases, and 16 bases lay between the germline ends. The CDR3 protein is CASRTSNRVTEAFF. As DNA, the CDR3 is TGTGCCAGCAGAACCTCGAACAGGGTAACTGAAGCTTTCTTT.

The genes are TRBV5-4 and TRBJ2-1; a weak D match, TRBD1 (5 bases). V was cut by 4 bases and J by 0 bases, with 14 bases left in between. The CDR3 consists of 16 residues. The V gene's germline CDR1 is SGHNT and CDR2 YYREEE (reference sequence). CDR3 sequence (DNA): TGTGCCAGCAGCCTCGACAGCTTACTCTCCTACAATGAGCAGTTCTTC. Translating gives CASSLDSLLSYNEQFF.

The V and J genes are TRBV19 and TRBJ2-5, with 7 bases that match TRBD2. CDR1 and CDR2 from the germline V gene are LNHDA and SQIVND (reference sequence). V shed 6 bases and J 5 bases; nucleotides not matched to a gene: 9. This CDR3 contains 14 residues. The CDR3 here is CASSPSGTTETQYF. The CDR3 bases are TGTGCCAGTAGCCCTTCCGGGACTACGGAGACCCAGTACTTC.

This clone was seen only once. The genes are TRBV2 and TRBJ1-5; D possibly corresponds to TRBD1 (5 bases). Trimming cost V 3 bases and J 4 bases, with 10 bases left between them. CDR3 length: 14 residues. Germline V gives CDR1 SNHLY, CDR2 FYNNEI. The CDR3 nucleotides read TGTGCCAGCAGTGAGCTTCACAGGAATCAGCCCCAGCATTTT. This gives the protein CASSELHRNQPQHF. The variable domain in full, completed from reference TRBV2 and TRBJ1-5, reads EPEVTQTPSHQVTQMGQEVILRCVPISNHLYFYWYRQILGQKVEFLVSFYNNEISEKSEIFDDQFSVERPDGSNFTLKIRSTKLEDSAMYFCASSELHRNQPQHFGDGTRLSIL.

This clone was counted a few times. The V call is TRBV2, the J call TRBJ1-2; no definite D call. In germline, CDR1 is SNHLY, CDR2 FYNNEI. This CDR3 region has 12 residues. V gave up 7 bases and J gave up 7 bases, with 13 bases separating them. Here the CDR3 reads CASNRNLGGYTF. The DNA of the CDR3 is TGTGCCAGCAATCGGAACCTTGGTGGCTACACCTTC.

This chain joins TRBV2 and TRBJ2-1; TRBD2 matches 10 bases. Germline-derived CDR1 and CDR2 are SNHLY and FYNNEI. J gave up 8 bases and V 2 bases, and 21 bases lay outside the gene matches. The CDR3 runs 20 residues. CDR3 amino acids: CASSEYGALAGEGRGHEQFF. As DNA, the CDR3 is TGTGCCAGCAGTGAATACGGAGCTCTAGCGGGAGAGGGTCGAGGCCATGAGCAGTTCTTC.

This rearrangement joins TRBV11-2 to TRBJ1-1, with D unclear. CDR1 is SGHAT and CDR2 is FQNNGV in the germline V gene. This CDR3 has 14 amino acids. Trimming pared 1 base from V and 3 bases from J, leaving 9 bases between. CDR3 loop: CASSLGVSHTEAFF. The CDR3 DNA is TGTGCCAGCAGCTTAGGGGTTTCCCACACTGAAGCTTTCTTT.

The chain combines TRBV21-1 with TRBJ2-7; the table's D call of TRBD2 was not tested on the DNA. TRBV21-1 is a pseudogene. The CDR3 runs 12 residues. The CDR3 coding sequence is TGTGCCAGCAGCCTAAGAGCCTACGAGCAGTACTTC. This gives the protein CASSLRAYEQYF.

The chain joins TRBV19 to TRBJ1-5; 8 bases line up with TRBD1. The CDR3 contains 15 residues. Germline assignment: CDR1 LNHDA and CDR2 SQIVND (reference sequence). The trim removed 10 bases at V and 1 base at J, leaving 9 bases unmatched. Here the CDR3 DNA reads TGTGCCACCTTAAGTTGGACAGGGAGCAATCAGCCCCAGCATTTT. Amino acids: CATLSWTGSNQPQHF.

This chain joins TRBV15 and TRBJ2-7; 7 bases align to TRBD2. Germline V CDR1 and CDR2: LNHNV, YYDKDF (reference sequence). V shed 4 bases, J shed 2 bases, and the junction held 5 bases outside the gene matches. The CDR3 loop spans 14 amino acids. CDR3 DNA: TGTGCCACCAGCAAAGGCGGGGGTACCTACGAGCAGTACTTC. It codes for CATSKGGGTYEQYF.

This chain uses TRBV6-5 with TRBJ1-3; D is possibly TRBD1 (6 bases). The CDR3 extends over 15 amino acids. V was pared by 0 bases and J by 4 bases, with 10 bases between. From germline, CDR1 is MNHEY and CDR2 SVGAGI. CDR3 region: CASSYSRQAGNTIYF. The CDR3 DNA reads as TGTGCCAGCAGTTACTCGAGACAGGCCGGAAACACCATATATTTT.

The chain uses TRBV7-3 and TRBJ2-2; perhaps TRBD2 as D (5 bases). This CDR3 is 14 amino acids long. V lost 5 bases, J lost 1 base, and 8 bases lay in between. Per the germline V gene, CDR1 is SGHTA and CDR2 is FQGTGA. CDR3 region: CASSRGGNTGELFF. The DNA for the CDR3 is TGTGCCAGCAGCAGAGGAGGGAACACCGGGGAGCTGTTTTTT. Combining the CDR3 with reference TRBV7-3 and TRBJ2-2 gives the whole variable domain GAGVSQTPSNKVTEKGKYVELRCDPISGHTALYWYRQSLGQGPEFLIYFQGTGAADDSGLPNDRFFAVRPEGSVSTLKIQRTERGDSAVYLCASSRGGNTGELFFGEGSRLTVL.

This chain links TRBV29-1 with TRBJ2-7; weak D call: TRBD2 (7 bases). V dropped 2 bases and J dropped 1 base, with 15 bases sitting between them. In germline, CDR1 is SQVTM, CDR2 ANQGSEA. This CDR3 comprises 15 residues. CDR3 sequence reads: CSVERWGGLSYEQYF. DNA of the CDR3: TGCAGCGTTGAACGGTGGGGGGGGCTTTCCTACGAGCAGTACTTC.

This chain uses TRBV7-3 with TRBJ2-2; no reliable D call. V shed 5 bases and J shed 4 bases, with 14 bases lying between them. The V gene's germline CDR1 is SGHTA and CDR2 FQGTGA. The CDR3 is made up of 15 amino acids. The CDR3 loop reads CASSPSSVGTGELFF. The CDR3 DNA sequence: TGTGCCAGCAGCCCAAGCAGTGTGGGCACCGGGGAGCTGTTTTTT.

The gene calls are TRBV28 and TRBJ2-5, with 11 bases that match TRBD2. Trimming at V came to 5 bases and at J to 4 bases, leaving 15 bases not matched to a gene. The CDR3 totals 18 residues. Germline-derived CDR1 and CDR2 are MDHEN and SYDVKM. CDR3: CASSNLSGRGLSRETQYF. The CDR3 bases are TGTGCCAGCAGTAACCTTAGCGGGAGGGGTCTGTCTAGAGAGACCCAGTACTTC.